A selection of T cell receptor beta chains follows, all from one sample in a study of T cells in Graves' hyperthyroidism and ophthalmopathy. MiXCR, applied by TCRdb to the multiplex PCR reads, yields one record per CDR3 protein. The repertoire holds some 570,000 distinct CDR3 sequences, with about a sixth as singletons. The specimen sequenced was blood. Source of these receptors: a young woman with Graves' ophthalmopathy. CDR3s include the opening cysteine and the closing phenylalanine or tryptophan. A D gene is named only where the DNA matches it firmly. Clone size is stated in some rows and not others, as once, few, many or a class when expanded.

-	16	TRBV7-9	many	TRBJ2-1	TGTGCCAGCAGCTTAGTCGCGGGCAGGGGAAGGGATGAGCAGTTCTTC	CASSLVAGRGRDEQFF
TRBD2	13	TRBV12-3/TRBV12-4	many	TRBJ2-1	TGTGCCAGCAGTTTGCGGGGGGGGAATGAGCAGTTCTTC	CASSLRGGNEQFF
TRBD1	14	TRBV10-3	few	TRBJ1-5	TGTGCCATCAGTGACCCCCCAGGGGGGCAGCCCCAGCATTTT	CAISDPPGGQPQHF
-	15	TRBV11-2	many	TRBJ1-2	TGTGCCAGCGAGAAGGGGCGCGGGTACAAGGACGGCTACACCTTC	CASEKGRGYKDGYTF
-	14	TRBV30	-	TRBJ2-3	TGTGCCTGGAGTGTAAAACCGCCACGGGATACGCAGTATTTT	CAWSVKPPRDTQYF
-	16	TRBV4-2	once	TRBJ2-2	TGTGCCAGCAGCCGCTTAGGGGGGGCGGACACCGGGGAGCTGTTTTTT	CASSRLGGADTGELFF
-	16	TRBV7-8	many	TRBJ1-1	TGTGCCAGCAGCTCGCCAAGACTTTCTAAGTACACTGAAGCTTTCTTT	CASSSPRLSKYTEAFF
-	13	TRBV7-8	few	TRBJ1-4	TGTGCCAGCAACTCGGGGTTGGGCGAAAAACTGTTTTTT	CASNSGLGEKLFF
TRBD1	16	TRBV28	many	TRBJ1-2	TGTGCCAGGCCGGGACAGGGTTCAAAAGAGCGCTATGGCTACACCTTC	CARPGQGSKERYGYTF
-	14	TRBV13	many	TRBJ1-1	TGTGCCAGCAGCGACAGCGTATTGAACACTGAAGCTTTCTTT	CASSDSVLNTEAFF
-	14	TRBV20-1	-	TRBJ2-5	TGCAGTGCTAGAGGAGCTAGAAGTGAAGAGACCCAGTACTTC	CSARGARSEETQYF
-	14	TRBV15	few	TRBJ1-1	TGTGCCACCAGCAGAGCCCGCGCGAACACTGAAGCTTTCTTT	CATSRARANTEAFF
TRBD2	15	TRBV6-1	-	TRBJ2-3	TGTGCCGGCAGTTTAGCGGGAGGTGTCTCAGATACGCAGTATTTT	CAGSLAGGVSDTQYF
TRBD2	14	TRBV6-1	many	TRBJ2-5	TGTGCCAGCAGTGAAGAGACTAGCTCGGAGACCCAGTACTTC	CASSEETSSETQYF
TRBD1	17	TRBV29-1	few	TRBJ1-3	TGCAGCGTTGAAAGGGGTACAGGGGGGGTGTCTGGAAACACCATATATTTT	CSVERGTGGVSGNTIYF
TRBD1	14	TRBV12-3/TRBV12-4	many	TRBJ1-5	TGTGCCAGCAGTTTGGGGGGACAGGGAGAGCCCCAGCATTTT	CASSLGGQGEPQHF
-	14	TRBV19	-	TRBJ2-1	TGTGCCAGTAGTATAGATTACGGAGGGAATGAGCAGTTCTTC	CASSIDYGGNEQFF
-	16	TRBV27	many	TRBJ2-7	TGTGCCAGCAGTTTATCGGCAGGGGCCAGCTCCTACGAGCAGTACTTC	CASSLSAGASSYEQYF
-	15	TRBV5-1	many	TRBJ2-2	TGCGCCAGCAGCTTGCGGACTCAGAACACCGGGGAGCTGTTTTTT	CASSLRTQNTGELFF
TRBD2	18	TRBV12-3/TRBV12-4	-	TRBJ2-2	TGTGCCAGCAGCCGCGGCCCGACTAGCGGGGTACCATTCGGGGAGCTGTTTTTT	CASSRGPTSGVPFGELFF
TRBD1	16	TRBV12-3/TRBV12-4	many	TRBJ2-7	TGTGCCAGCAGTTTCGACAGGGGGTCATTATCGGACGAGCAGTACTTC	CASSFDRGSLSDEQYF
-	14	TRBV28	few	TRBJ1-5	TGTGCCAGCAGTTTACTAAGTGCCGGTCAGCCCCAGCATTTT	CASSLLSAGQPQHF
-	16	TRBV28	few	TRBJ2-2	TGTGCCAGCAGCGACCCCGGGAGCGCAATCTTCGGGGAGCTGTTTTTT	CASSDPGSAIFGELFF
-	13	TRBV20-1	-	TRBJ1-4	TGCAGTGCTAGTCGACAGAGTAATGAAAAACTGTTTTTT	CSASRQSNEKLFF
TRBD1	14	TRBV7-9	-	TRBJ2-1	TGTGCCACCCACAGGGGGATAGGTTACAATGAGCAGTTCTTC	CATHRGIGYNEQFF
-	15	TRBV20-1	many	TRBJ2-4	TGCAGTGCCAACCCGATCCAGGGGACCAAAAACATTCAGTACTTC	CSANPIQGTKNIQYF
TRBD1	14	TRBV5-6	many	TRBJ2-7	TGTGCCAGCAGCTTGATAGGACAGGACTACGAGCAGTACTTC	CASSLIGQDYEQYF
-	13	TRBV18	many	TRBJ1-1	TGTGCCAGCTCGGCAGGGGTGGGCACTGAAGCTTTCTTT	CASSAGVGTEAFF
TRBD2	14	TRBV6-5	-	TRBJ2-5	TGTGCCAGCAGTAAACTAGCGGGAGAACAGACCCAGTACTTC	CASSKLAGEQTQYF
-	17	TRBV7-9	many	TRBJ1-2	TGTGCCAGCAGCTTAGAGTGGATTGGGGGGTCCACCTATGGCTACACCTTC	CASSLEWIGGSTYGYTF
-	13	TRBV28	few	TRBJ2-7	TGTGCCAGCAGTTTTAGTCTTAACTACGAGCAGTACTTC	CASSFSLNYEQYF
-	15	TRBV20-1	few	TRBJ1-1	TGCAGTGCTAGAATGGGGACCTCCCCCGCCACTGAAGCTTTCTTT	CSARMGTSPATEAFF
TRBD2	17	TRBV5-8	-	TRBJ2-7	TGTGCCAGCAGCCCGGGACTAGCGGGCTTGAGCTCCTACGAGCAGTACTTC	CASSPGLAGLSSYEQYF
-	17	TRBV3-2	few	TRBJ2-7	TGTGCCAGCAGCCAAAGTCAGGGGGAACCCTATTCCTACGAGCAGTACTTC	CASSQSQGEPYSYEQYF
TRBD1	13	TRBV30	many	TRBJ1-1	TGTGCCTGGGTGAGGGGGCAGAGCACTGAAGCTTTCTTT	CAWVRGQSTEAFF
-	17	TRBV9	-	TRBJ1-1	TGTGCCAGCAGCCCTCGGCTCGGGGCTGGGGTGAACACTGAAGCTTTCTTT	CASSPRLGAGVNTEAFF
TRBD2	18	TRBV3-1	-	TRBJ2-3	TGTGCCAGCAGATATAGGGGACTAGCGGGAGGGCCGAAGGATACGCAGTATTTT	CASRYRGLAGGPKDTQYF
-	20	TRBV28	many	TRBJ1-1	TGTGCCAGCAGCTACACAGCCGTAAGGCCTTGGGAGGACATTTGGACTGAAGCTTTCTTT	CASSYTAVRPWEDIWTEAFF
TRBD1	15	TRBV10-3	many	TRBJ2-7	TGTGCCATCAGCGAGGGACAGGGTGGACTCTACGAGCAGTACTTC	CAISEGQGGLYEQYF
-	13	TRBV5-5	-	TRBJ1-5	TGTGCCAGCAGCTTGCGCACAGATCAGCCCCAGCATTTT	CASSLRTDQPQHF
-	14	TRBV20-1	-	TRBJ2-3	TGCAGTGCTAGTTCGGGGGCGGGCACAGATACGCAGTATTTT	CSASSGAGTDTQYF
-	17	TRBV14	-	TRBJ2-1	TGTGCCAGCAGCCTTCAACCGGGACTCAGCTCCTACAATGAGCAGTTCTTC	CASSLQPGLSSYNEQFF
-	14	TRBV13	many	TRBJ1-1	TGTGCCAGCAGTCAACAGTCCGGGAACACTGAAGCTTTCTTT	CASSQQSGNTEAFF
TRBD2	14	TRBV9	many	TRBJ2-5	TGTGCCAGCAGCGCTCCGGGAGGGGGAGGGACCCAGTACTTC	CASSAPGGGGTQYF
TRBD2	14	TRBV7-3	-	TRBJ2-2	TGTGCCAGCAGCTTGGGACTAGCGAACGGGGAGCTGTTTTTT	CASSLGLANGELFF
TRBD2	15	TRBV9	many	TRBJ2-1	TGTGCCAGCAGCCCGCAAGCGGGGGGATATAATGAGCAGTTCTTC	CASSPQAGGYNEQFF
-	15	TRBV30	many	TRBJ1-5	TGTGCCTGGAGTGTTATGGGGGCTTTAAATCAGCCCCAGCATTTT	CAWSVMGALNQPQHF
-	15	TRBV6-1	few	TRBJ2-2	TGTGCCAGCAGGCGAGTGGGGTACGACACCGGGGAGCTGTTTTTT	CASRRVGYDTGELFF
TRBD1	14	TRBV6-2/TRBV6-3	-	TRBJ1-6	TGTGCCAGCGCGAACAGGGGATTCAATTCACCCCTCCACTTT	CASANRGFNSPLHF
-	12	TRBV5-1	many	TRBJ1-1	TGCGCCAGCAGCTTGGGAAACACTAAAGCTTTCTTT	CASSLGNTKAFF
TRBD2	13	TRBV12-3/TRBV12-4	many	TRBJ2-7	TGTGCCAGCTCGGCGGGGGGCCCGAACGAGCAGTACTTC	CASSAGGPNEQYF
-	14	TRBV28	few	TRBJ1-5	TGTGCCAGCAGTTTTAAGGGAAGCAATCAGCCCCAGCATTTT	CASSFKGSNQPQHF